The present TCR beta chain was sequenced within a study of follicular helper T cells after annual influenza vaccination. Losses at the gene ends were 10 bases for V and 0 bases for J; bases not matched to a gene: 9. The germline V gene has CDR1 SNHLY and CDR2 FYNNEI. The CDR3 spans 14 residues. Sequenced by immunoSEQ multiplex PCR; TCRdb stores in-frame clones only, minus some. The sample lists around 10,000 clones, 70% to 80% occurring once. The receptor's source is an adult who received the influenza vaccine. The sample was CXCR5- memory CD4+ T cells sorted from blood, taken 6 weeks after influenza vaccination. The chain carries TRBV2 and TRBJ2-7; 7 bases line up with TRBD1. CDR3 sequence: CATNRDSFSYEQYF. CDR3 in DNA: TGTGCCACCAACCGGGACAGCTTCTCCTACGAGCAGTACTTC. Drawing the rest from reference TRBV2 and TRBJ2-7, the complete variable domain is EPEVTQTPSHQVTQMGQEVILRCVPISNHLYFYWYRQILGQKVEFLVSFYNNEISEKSEIFDDQFSVERPDGSNFTLKIRSTKLEDSAMYFCATNRDSFSYEQYFGPGTRLTVT.